Here is one T cell receptor (beta chain) with its context. This specimen comes from a study of human T cells and chemical hapten exposure. The CDR3 sequence is 14 residues long. In germline, CDR1 is SGHRS, CDR2 YFSETQ. V lost 2 bases and J lost 4, with 12 bases in between. Researchers extracted total RNA from unfractionated whole blood. TCRdb processed the 5' RACE reads anew with MiXCR; each CDR3 protein has one entry. This sample has 110,000 or so distinct CDR3 sequences, with 15% to 20% found just once. The receptor's source is a human donor in good health. The rearrangement links TRBV5-1 to TRBJ1-1; D not certain. This chain's CDR3 is CASSLSGWGTEAFF. The CDR3 DNA sequence: TGCGCCAGCAGCTTATCAGGTTGGGGCACTGAAGCTTTCTTT.